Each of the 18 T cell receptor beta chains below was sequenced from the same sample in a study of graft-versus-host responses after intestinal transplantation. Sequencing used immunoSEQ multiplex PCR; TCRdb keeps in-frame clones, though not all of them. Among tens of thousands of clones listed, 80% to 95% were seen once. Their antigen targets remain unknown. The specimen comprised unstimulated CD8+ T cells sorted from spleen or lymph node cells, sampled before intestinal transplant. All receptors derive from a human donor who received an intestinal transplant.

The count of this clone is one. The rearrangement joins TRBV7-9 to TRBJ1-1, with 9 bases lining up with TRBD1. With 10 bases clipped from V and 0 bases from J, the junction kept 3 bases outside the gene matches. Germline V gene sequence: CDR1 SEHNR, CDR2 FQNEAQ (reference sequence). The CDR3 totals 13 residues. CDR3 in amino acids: CATGTGMNTEAFF. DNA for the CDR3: TGTGCCACAGGGACAGGGATGAACACTGAAGCTTTCTTT.

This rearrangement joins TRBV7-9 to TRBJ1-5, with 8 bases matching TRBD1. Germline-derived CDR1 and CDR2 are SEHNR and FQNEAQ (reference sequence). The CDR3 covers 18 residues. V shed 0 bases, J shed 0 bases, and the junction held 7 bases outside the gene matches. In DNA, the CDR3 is TGTGCCAGCAGCTTAGCTGGACAGGGCTCTTATAGCAATCAGCCCCAGCATTTT. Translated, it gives CASSLAGQGSYSNQPQHF.

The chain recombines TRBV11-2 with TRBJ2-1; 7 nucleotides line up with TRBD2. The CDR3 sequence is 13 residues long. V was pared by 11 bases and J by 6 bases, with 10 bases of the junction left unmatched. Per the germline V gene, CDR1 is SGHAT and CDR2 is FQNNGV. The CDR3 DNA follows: TGTGCCGGCGGGGGAGGGTTTGGCAATGAGCAGTTCTTC. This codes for CAGGGGFGNEQFF.

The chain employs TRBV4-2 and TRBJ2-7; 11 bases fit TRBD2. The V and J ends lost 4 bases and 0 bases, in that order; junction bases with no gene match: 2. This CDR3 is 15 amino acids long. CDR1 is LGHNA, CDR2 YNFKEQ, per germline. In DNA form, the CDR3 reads TGTGCCAGCAGCCGAGGACTAGCGGGCTCCTACGAGCAGTACTTC. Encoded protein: CASSRGLAGSYEQYF.

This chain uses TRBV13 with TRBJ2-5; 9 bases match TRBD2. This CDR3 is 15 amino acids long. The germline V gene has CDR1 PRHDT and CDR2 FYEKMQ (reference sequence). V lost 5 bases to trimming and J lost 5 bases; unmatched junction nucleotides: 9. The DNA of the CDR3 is TGTGCCAGCAGCCCGGGAGTGACTAGCGGCGAGACCCAGTACTTC. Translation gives CASSPGVTSGETQYF.

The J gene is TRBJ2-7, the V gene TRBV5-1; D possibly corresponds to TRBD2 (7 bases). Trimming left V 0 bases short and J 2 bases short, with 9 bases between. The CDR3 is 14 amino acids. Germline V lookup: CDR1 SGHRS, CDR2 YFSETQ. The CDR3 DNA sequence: TGCGCCAGCAGCTTGGTGGGGGGGCCCTACGAGCAGTACTTC. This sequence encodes CASSLVGGPYEQYF.

CDR3 protein: CASTHRTSGLYNEQFF. CDR3 bases: TGTGCCAGCACCCACAGGACTAGCGGGCTTTACAATGAGCAGTTCTTC. The chain carries TRBV6-6 and TRBJ2-1; 11 bases are a match to TRBD2. The CDR3 length is 16 residues. J gave up 4 bases and V 7 bases, and 9 bases lay outside the gene matches. Germline assignment: CDR1 MNHNY and CDR2 SVGAGI (reference sequence).

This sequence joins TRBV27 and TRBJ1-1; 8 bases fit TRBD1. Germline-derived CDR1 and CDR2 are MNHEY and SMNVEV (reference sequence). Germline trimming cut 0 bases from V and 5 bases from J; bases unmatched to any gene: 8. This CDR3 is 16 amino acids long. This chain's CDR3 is CASSLSRGQGGTEAFF. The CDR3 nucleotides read TGTGCCAGCAGTTTATCCCGAGGACAGGGTGGGACTGAAGCTTTCTTT.

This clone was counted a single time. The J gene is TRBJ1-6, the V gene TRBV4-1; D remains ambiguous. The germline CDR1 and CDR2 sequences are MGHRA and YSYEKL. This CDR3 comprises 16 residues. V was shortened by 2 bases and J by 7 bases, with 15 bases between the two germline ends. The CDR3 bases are TGCGCCAGCAGCCAACCCCCGGCGGGAGGGAATTCACCCCTCCACTTT. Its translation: CASSQPPAGGNSPLHF.

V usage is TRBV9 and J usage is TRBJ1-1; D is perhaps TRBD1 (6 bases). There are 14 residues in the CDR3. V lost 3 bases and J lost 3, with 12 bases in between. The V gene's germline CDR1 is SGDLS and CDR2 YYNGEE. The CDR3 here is CASSEGGEYTEAFF. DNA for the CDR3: TGTGCCAGCAGCGAGGGGGGCGAGTACACTGAAGCTTTCTTT.

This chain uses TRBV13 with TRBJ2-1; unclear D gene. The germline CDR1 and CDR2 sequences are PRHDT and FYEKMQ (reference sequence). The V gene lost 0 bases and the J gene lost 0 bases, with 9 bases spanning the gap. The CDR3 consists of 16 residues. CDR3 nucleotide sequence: TGTGCCAGCAGCTTAGGGGGTTTAAGCTCCTACAATGAGCAGTTCTTC. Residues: CASSLGGLSSYNEQFF.

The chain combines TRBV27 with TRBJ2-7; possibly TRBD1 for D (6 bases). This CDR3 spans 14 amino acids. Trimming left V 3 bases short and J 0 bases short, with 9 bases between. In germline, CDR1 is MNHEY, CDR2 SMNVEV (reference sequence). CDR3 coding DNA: TGTGCCAGCAGTTTTGCAGGGGACTCCTACGAGCAGTACTTC. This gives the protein CASSFAGDSYEQYF.

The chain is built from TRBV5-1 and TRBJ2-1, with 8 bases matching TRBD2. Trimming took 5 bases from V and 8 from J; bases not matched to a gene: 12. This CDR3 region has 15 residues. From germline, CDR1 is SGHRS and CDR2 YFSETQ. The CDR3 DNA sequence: TGCGCCAGCAGGGACCCGGGACTAGTAGTCGATGAGCAGTTCTTC. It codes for CASRDPGLVVDEQFF.

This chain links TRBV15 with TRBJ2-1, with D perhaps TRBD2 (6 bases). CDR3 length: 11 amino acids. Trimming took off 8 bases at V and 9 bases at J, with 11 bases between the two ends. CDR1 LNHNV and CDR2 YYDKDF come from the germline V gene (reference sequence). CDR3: CATWEVGEQFF. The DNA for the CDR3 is TGTGCCACCTGGGAGGTGGGTGAGCAGTTCTTC.

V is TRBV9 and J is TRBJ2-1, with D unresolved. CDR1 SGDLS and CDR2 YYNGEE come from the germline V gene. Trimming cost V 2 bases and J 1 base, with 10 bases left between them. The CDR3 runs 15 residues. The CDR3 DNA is TGTGCCAGCAGCGTCGACGGTTTATCCTACAATGAGCAGTTCTTC. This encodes CASSVDGLSYNEQFF.

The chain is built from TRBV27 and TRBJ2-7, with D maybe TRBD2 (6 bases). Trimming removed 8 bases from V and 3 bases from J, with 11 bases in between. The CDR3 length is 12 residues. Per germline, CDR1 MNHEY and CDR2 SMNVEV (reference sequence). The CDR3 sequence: CASRDFNYEQYF. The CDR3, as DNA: TGTGCCAGCCGGGACTTCAACTACGAGCAGTACTTC.

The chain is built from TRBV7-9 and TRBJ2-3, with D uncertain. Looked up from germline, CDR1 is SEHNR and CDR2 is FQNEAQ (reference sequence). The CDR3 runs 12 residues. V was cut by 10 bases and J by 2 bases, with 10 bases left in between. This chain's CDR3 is CATPTATDTQYF. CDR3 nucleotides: TGTGCCACCCCGACCGCCACAGATACGCAGTATTTT.

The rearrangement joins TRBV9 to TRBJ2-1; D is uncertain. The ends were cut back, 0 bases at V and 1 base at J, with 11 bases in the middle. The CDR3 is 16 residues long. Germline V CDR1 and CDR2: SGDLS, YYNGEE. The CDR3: CASSVGKVFSYNEQFF. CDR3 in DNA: TGTGCCAGCAGCGTAGGAAAGGTCTTTTCCTACAATGAGCAGTTCTTC.